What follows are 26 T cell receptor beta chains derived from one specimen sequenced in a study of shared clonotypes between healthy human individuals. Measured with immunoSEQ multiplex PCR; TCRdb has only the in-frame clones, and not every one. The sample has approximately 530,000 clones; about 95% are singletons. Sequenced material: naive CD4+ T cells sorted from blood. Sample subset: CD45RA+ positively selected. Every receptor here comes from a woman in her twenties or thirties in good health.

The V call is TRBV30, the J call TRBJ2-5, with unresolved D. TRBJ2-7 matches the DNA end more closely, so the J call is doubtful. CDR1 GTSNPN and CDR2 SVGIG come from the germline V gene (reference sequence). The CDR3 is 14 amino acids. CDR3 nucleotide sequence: TGTGCCTGGAACGGGTTGGCGAGTCCCTACGAGCAGTACTTC. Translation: CAWNGLASPYEQYF.

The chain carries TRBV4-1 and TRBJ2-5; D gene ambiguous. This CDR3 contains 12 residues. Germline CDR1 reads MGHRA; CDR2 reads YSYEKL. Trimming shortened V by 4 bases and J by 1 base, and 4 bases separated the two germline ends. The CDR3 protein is CASSLPQETQYF. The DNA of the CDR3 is TGCGCCAGCAGCCTGCCCCAAGAGACCCAGTACTTC.

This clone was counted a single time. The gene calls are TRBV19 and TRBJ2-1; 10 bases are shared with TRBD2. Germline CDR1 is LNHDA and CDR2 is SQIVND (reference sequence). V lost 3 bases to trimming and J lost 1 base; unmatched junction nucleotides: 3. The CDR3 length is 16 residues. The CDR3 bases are TGTGCCAGTAGTATCGAACTAGCGGGGTCCTACAATGAGCAGTTCTTC. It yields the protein CASSIELAGSYNEQFF.

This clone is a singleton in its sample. The CDR3 region has the DNA TGTGCCAGTACCCAGGACCGCTCAGCGTCTAACACCATATATTTT. Translated, it gives CASTQDRSASNTIYF. The chain is built from TRBV19 and TRBJ1-3; no definite D call. Germline V gene lookup returns CDR1 LNHDA and CDR2 SQIVND (reference sequence). The CDR3 has 15 residues. The ends were cut back, 7 bases at V and 7 bases at J, with 20 bases in the middle.

The CDR3 DNA sequence: TGTGCCAGCAGTTTCCCTACTAGCGGGAAGGGCAATGAGCAGTTCTTC. Amino acid sequence: CASSFPTSGKGNEQFF. The chain uses TRBV28 and TRBJ2-1, with 10 bases that match TRBD2. This CDR3 comprises 16 residues. V lost 3 bases to trimming and J lost 6 bases; unmatched junction nucleotides: 8. Per germline, CDR1 MDHEN and CDR2 SYDVKM.

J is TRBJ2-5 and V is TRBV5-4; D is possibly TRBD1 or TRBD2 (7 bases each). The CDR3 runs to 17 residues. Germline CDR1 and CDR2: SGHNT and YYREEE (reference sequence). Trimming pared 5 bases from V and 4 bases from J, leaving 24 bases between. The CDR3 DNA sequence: TGTGCCAGCAGGATCACACGGGGGGCAGGGGGTAGAGAGACCCAGTACTTC. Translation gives CASRITRGAGGRETQYF.

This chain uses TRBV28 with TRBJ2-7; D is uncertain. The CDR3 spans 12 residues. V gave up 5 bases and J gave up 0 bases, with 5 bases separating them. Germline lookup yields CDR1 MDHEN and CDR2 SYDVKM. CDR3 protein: CASSQSSYEQYF. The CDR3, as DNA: TGTGCCAGCAGTCAAAGCTCCTACGAGCAGTACTTC.

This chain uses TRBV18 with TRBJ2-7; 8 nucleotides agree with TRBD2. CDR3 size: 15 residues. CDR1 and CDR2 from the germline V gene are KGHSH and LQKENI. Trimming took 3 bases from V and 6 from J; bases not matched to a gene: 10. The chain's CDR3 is CASSPSGTSISEQYF. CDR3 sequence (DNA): TGTGCCAGCTCACCTTCCGGGACTAGTATCTCCGAGCAGTACTTC.

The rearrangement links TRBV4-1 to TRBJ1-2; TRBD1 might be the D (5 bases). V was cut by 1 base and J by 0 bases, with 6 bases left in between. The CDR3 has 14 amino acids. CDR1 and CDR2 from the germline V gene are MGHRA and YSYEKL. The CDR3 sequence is CASSQGTTNYGYTF. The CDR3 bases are TGCGCCAGCAGCCAAGGGACAACTAACTATGGCTACACCTTC.

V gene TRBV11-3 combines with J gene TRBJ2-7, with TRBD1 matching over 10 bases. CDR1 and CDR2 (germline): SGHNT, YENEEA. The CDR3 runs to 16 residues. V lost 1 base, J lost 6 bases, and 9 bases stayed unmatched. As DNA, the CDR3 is TGTGCCAGCAGCTTAGCTGGACAGGGGGAAGTACGCGAGCAGTACTTC. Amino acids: CASSLAGQGEVREQYF.

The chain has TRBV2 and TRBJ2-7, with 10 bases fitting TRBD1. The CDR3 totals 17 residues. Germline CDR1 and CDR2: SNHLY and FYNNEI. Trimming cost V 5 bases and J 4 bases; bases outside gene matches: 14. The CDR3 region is CASSITRPPGQGYEQYF. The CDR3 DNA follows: TGTGCCAGCAGTATAACCCGACCTCCGGGACAGGGGTACGAGCAGTACTTC.

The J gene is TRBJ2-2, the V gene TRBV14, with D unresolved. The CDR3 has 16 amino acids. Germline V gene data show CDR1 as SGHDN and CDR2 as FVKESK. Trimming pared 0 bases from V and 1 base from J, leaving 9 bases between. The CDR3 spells CASSQDPSGNTGELFF. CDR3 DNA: TGTGCCAGCAGCCAAGATCCCTCAGGGAACACCGGGGAGCTGTTTTTT. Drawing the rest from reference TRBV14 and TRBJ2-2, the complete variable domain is EAGVTQFPSHSVIEKGQTVTLRCDPISGHDNLYWYRRVMGKEIKFLLHFVKESKQDESGMPNNRFLAERTGGTYSTLKVQPAELEDSGVYFCASSQDPSGNTGELFFGEGSRLTVL.

The CDR3, as DNA: TGCGCCAGCAGCAGAACGACAGGGATGGGTGAAGAGACCCAGTACTTC. It encodes CASSRTTGMGEETQYF. This chain links TRBV5-1 with TRBJ2-5, with 7 bases matching TRBD1. J was trimmed by 3 bases and V by 4 bases; bases with no gene match: 12. This CDR3 spans 16 amino acids. Germline assignment: CDR1 SGHRS and CDR2 YFSETQ.

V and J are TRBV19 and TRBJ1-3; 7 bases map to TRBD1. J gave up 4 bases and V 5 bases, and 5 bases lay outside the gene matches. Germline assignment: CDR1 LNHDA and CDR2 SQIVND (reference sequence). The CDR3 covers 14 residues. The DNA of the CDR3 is TGTGCCAGTAGTCGGCCGGGACAGGGAAACACCATATATTTT. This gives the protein CASSRPGQGNTIYF. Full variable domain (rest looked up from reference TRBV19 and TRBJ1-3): DGGITQSPKYLFRKEGQNVTLSCEQNLNHDAMYWYRQDPGQGLRLIYYSQIVNDFQKGDIAEGYSVSREKKESFPLTVTSAQKNPTAFYLCASSRPGQGNTIYFGEGSWLTVV.

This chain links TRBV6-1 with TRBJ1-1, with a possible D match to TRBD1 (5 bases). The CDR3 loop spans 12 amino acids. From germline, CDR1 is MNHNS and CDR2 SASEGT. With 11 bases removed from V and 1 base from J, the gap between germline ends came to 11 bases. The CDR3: CAGQGRNTEAFF. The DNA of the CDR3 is TGTGCCGGCCAGGGACGGAACACTGAAGCTTTCTTT.

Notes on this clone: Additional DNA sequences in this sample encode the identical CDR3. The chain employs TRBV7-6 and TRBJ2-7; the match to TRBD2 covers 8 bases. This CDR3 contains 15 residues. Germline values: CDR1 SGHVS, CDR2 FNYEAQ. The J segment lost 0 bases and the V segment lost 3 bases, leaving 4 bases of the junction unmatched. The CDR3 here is CASSLGGTSSYEQYF. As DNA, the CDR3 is TGTGCCAGCAGCTTGGGTGGGACTAGCTCCTACGAGCAGTACTTC.

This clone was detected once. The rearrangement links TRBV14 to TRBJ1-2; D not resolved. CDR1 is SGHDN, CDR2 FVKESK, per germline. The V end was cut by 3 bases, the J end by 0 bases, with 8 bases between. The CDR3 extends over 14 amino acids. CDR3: CASSQTISNYGYTF. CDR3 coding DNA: TGTGCCAGCAGCCAGACCATCTCTAACTATGGCTACACCTTC.

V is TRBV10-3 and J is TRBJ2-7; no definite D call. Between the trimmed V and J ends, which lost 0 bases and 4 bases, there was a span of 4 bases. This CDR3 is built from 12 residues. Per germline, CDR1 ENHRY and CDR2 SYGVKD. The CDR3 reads CAISESQYEQYF. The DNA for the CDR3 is TGTGCCATCAGTGAGTCTCAATACGAGCAGTACTTC.

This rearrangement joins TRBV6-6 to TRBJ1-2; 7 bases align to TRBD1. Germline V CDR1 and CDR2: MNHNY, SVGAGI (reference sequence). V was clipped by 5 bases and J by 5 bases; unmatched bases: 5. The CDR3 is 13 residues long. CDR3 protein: CASSDREQYGYTF. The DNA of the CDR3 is TGTGCCAGCAGTGACAGGGAACAGTATGGCTACACCTTC.

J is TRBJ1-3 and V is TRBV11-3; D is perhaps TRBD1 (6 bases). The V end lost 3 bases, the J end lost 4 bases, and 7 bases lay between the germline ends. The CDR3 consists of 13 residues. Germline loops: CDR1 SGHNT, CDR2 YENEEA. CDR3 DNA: TGTGCCAGCAGCTTCGGACAGGGAAACACCATATATTTT. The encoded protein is CASSFGQGNTIYF.

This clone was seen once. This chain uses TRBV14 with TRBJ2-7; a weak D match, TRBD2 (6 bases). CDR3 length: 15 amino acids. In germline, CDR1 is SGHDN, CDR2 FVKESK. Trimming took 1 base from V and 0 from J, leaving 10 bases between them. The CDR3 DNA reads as TGTGCCAGCAGCCAAGTTGGTAGCGGCTCCTACGAGCAGTACTTC. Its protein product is CASSQVGSGSYEQYF.

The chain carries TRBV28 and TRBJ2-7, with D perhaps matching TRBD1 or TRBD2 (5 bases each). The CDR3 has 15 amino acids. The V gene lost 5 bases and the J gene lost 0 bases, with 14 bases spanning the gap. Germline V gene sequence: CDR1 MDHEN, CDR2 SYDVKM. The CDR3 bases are TGTGCCAGCAGTGCCCCTGGGGACGGCTCCTACGAGCAGTACTTC. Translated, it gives CASSAPGDGSYEQYF. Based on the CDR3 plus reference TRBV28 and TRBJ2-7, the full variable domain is DVKVTQSSRYLVKRTGEKVFLECVQDMDHENMFWYRQDPGLGLRLIYFSYDVKMKEKGDIPEGYSVSREKKERFSLILESASTNQTSMYLCASSAPGDGSYEQYFGPGTRLTVT.

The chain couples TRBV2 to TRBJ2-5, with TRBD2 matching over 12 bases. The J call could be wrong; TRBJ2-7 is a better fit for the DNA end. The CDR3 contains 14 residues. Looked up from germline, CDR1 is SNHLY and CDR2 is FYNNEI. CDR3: CASRLAGGPYEQYF. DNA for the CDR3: TGTGCCAGCAGACTAGCGGGAGGACCCTACGAGCAGTACTTC.

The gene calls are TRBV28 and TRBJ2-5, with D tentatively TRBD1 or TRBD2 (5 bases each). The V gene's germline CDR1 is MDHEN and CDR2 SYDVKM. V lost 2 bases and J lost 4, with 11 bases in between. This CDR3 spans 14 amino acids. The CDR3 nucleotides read TGTGCCAGCAGTTTAGGGGGACGTCGAGAGACCCAGTACTTC. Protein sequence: CASSLGGRRETQYF.

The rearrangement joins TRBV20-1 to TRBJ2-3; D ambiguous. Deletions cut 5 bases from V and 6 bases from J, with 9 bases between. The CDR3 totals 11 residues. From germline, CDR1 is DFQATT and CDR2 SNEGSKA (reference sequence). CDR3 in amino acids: CSAHRRDTQYF. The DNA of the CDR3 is TGCAGTGCTCACCGCCGGGATACGCAGTATTTT.

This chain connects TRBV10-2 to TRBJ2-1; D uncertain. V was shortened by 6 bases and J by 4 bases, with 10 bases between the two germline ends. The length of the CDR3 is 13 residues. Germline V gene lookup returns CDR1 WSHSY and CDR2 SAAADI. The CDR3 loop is CASRPGGYNEQFF. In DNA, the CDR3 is TGCGCCAGCAGACCTGGTGGATACAATGAGCAGTTCTTC.